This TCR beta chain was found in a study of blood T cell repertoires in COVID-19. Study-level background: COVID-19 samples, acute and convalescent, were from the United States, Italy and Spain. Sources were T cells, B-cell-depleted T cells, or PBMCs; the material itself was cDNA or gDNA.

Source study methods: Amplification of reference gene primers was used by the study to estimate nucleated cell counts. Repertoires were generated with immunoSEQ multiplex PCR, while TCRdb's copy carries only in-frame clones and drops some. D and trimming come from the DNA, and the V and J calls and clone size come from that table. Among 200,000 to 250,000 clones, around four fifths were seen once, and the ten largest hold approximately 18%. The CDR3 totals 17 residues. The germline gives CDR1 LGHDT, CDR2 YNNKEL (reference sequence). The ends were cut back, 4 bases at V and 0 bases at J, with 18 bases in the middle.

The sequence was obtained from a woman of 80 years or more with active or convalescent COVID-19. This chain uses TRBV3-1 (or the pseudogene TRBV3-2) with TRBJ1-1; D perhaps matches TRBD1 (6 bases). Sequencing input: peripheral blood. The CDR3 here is CASSPQGRGVVNTEAFF. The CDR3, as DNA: TGTGCCAGCAGCCCCCAGGGCAGGGGAGTAGTGAACACTGAAGCTTTCTTT.